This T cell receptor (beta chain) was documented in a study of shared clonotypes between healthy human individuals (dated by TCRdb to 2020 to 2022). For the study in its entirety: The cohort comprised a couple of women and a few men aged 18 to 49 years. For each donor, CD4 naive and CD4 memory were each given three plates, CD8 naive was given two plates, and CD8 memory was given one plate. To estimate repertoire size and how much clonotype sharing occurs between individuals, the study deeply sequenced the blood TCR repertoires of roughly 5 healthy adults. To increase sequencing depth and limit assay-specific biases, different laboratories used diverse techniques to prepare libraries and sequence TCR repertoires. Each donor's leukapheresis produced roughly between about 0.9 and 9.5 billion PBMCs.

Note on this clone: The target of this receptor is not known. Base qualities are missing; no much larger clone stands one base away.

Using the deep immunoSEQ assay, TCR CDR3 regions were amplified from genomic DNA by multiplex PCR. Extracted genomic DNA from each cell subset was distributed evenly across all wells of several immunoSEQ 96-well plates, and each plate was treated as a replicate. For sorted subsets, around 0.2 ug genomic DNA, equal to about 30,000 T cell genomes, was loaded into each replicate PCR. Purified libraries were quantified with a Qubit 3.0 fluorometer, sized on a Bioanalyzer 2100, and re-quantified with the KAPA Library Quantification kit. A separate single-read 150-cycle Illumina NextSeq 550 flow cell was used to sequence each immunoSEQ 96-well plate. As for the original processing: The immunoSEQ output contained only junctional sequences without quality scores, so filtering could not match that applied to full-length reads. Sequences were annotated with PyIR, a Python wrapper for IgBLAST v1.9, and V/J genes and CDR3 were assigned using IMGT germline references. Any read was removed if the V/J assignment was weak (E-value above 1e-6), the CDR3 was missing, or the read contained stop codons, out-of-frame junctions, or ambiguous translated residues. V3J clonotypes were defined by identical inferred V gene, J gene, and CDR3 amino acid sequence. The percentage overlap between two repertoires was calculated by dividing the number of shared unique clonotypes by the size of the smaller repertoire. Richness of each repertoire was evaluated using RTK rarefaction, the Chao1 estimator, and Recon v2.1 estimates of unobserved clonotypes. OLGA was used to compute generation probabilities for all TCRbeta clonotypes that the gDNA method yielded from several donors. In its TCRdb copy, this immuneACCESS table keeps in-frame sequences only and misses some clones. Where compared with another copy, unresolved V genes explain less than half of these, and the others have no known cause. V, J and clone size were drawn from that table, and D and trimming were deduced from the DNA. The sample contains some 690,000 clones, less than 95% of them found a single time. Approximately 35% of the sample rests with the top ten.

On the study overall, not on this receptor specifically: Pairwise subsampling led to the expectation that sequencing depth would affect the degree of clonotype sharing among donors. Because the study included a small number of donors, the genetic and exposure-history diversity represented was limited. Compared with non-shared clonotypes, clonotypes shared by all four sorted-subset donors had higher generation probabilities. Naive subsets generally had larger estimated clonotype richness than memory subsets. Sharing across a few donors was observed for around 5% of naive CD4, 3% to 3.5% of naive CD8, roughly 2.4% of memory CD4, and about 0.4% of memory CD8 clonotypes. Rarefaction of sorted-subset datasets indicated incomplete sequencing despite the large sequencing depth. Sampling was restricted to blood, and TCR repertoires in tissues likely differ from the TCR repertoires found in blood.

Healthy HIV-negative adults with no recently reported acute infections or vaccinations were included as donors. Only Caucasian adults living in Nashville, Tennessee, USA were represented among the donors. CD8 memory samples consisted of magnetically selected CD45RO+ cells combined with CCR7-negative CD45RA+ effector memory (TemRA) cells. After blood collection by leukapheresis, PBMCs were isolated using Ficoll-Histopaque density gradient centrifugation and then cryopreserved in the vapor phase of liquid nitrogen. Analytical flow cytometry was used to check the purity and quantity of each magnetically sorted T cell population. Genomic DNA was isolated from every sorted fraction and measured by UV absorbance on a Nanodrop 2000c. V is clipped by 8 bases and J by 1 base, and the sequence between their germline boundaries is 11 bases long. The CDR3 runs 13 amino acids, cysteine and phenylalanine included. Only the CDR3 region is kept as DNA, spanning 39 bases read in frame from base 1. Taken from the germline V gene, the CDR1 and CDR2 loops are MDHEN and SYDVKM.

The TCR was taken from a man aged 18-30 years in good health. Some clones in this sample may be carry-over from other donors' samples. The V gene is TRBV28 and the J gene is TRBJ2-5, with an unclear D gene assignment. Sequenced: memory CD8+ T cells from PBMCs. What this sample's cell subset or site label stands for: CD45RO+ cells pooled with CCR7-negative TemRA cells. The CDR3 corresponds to CASGPGGQETQYF. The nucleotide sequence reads TGTGCCAGCGGCCCCGGTGGCCAAGAGACCCAGTACTTC.